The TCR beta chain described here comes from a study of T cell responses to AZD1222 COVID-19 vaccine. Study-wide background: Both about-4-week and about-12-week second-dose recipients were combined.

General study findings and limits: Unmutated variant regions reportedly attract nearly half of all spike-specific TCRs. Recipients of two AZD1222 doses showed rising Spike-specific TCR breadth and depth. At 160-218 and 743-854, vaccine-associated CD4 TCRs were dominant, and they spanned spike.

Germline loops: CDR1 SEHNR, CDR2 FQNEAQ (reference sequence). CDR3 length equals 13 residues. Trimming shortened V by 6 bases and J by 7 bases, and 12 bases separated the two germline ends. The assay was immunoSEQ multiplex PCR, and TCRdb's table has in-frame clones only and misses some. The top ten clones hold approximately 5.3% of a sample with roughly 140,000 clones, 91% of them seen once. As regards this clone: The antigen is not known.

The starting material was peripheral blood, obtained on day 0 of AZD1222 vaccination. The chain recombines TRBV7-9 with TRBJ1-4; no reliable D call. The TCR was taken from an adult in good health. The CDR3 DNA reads TGTGCCAGCAGTCCGCCCCGGGCTGAAAAACTGTTTTTT. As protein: CASSPPRAEKLFF.